Reported below is one TCR beta chain. Antigen: not known. Germline values: CDR1 SGHAT, CDR2 FQDESV (reference sequence). The CDR3 totals 15 residues. This sample stems from a study of monozygotic twins with inflammatory bowel disease. Overall study findings and caveats: The authors note that differing immunosuppressive treatments may have added variability to patient repertoires.

UMIs with a 6-nucleotide sample barcode were added by template switching. TCRdb re-analyzed the 5' RACE reads; it lists each CDR3 protein once, without DNA. This sample's table reports around 370,000 distinct CDR3 sequences. V usage is TRBV11-1 and J usage is TRBJ2-2; TCRdb calls TRBD1, which cannot be checked without DNA. Sample: blood. This sequence originates from a human donor with ulcerative colitis or Crohn's disease, or a healthy co-twin of an affected twin (not recorded which). The CDR3 reads CASEPGQGITGELFF. The full variable domain, its missing parts supplied by reference TRBV11-1 and TRBJ2-2, is EAEVAQSPRYKITEKSQAVAFWCDPISGHATLYWYRQILGQGPELLVQFQDESVVDDSQLPKDRFSAERLKGVDSTLKIQPAELGDSAMYLCASEPGQGITGELFFGEGSRLTVL.